These T cell receptor beta chains were read from a single sample in a study of metastatic and nonmetastatic thyroid tumors. Via MiXCR, TCRdb re-called the PCR reads. The profile shows more than 15,000 clones, about 29% of them singletons. The specimen was tumor tissue. These receptors were obtained from a male donor with papillary thyroid cancer or a benign thyroid nodule (not recorded which). Some clones in this sample may be carry-over from other donors' samples. CDR3s include the opening cysteine and the closing phenylalanine or tryptophan. Fields, in order: D gene, J gene, V gene, clone size, CDR3 DNA, CDR3 protein. A D gene is named only where the DNA matches it firmly. Not all rows give a size; the values are once, few, many and, for expanded clones, a class.

- TRBJ2-1 TRBV12-3/TRBV12-4 few TGTGCCAGCAGTTTCAAAGGGGCTCACAATGAGCAGTTCTTC CASSFKGAHNEQFF
TRBD1 TRBJ2-2 TRBV6-5 few TGTGCCAGCAGTTACTCGGCCAGGGGGCAAACCGGGGAGCTGTTTTTT CASSYSARGQTGELFF
- TRBJ2-1 TRBV5-1 many TGCGCCAGCAGTCACAGTTACAATGAGCAGTTCTTC CASSHSYNEQFF
TRBD1 TRBJ1-5 TRBV6-1 - TGTGCCAGCAGTTGGACAGGGGGTGTGGATCAGCCCCAGCATTTT CASSWTGGVDQPQHF
TRBD2 TRBJ2-7 TRBV5-1 few TGCGCCAGCAGCTTGGGTACTAGCGGGAGAACCTACGAGCAGTACTTC CASSLGTSGRTYEQYF
- TRBJ1-2 TRBV27 - TGTGCCAGCAGTTTACGGCAGGGCTATGGCTACACCTTC CASSLRQGYGYTF
TRBD1 TRBJ2-6 TRBV2 many TGTGCCAGCGGAGGGACAGGGCTCGGGGCCAACGTCCTGACTTTC CASGGTGLGANVLTF
TRBD1 TRBJ2-3 TRBV28 few TGTGCCAGCAGTCTCAGAGACAGGGGGCTAATAGATACGCAGTATTTT CASSLRDRGLIDTQYF
- TRBJ1-1 TRBV11-2 many TGTGCCAGCCTTTATGGGGGAAACACTGAAGCTTTCTTT CASLYGGNTEAFF
- TRBJ2-3 TRBV28 many TGTGCCAGCAGTCTTCTAGGGGGGAATACGCAGTATTTT CASSLLGGNTQYF
- TRBJ2-5 TRBV30 many TGTGCCTGGAGTCTAGCTCGGATGGACACCCAGTACTTC CAWSLARMDTQYF
- TRBJ2-6 TRBV6-1 - TGTGCCAGCACCTTTACCGGTGCCTTTTCTAGGGCCAACGTCCTGACTTTC CASTFTGAFSRANVLTF
TRBD1 TRBJ1-2 TRBV18 many TGTGCCAGCTCACCACCGACAGGGACCCTTGGCTACACCTTC CASSPPTGTLGYTF
- TRBJ1-5 TRBV18 - TGTGCCAGCTCACCAGACAGAGCCAATCAGCCCCAGCATTTT CASSPDRANQPQHF
- TRBJ1-4 TRBV3-1 medium-sized TGTGCCAGCAGCCAAAGGGTGGCTAATGAAAAACTGTTTTTT CASSQRVANEKLFF
- TRBJ2-5 TRBV11-2 many TGTGCCAGCAGCTTAGGGCTTGGGGAGACCCAGTACTTC CASSLGLGETQYF
- TRBJ2-6 TRBV2 few TGTGCCAGCAGATTCACAGGGACTGGGGCCAACGTCCTGACTTTC CASRFTGTGANVLTF
- TRBJ1-5 TRBV6-6 - TGTGCCAGCAGTTATCAGGTAAATCAGCCCCAGCATTTT CASSYQVNQPQHF
TRBD1 TRBJ2-1 TRBV13 - TGTGCCAGCAGTTCTCGACAGGGTGGGCAGTTCTTC CASSSRQGGQFF
TRBD2 TRBJ2-7 TRBV11-2 - TGTGCCAGCAGCCCGACGCGGGGGGGCGAGTTTTACGAGCAGTACTTC CASSPTRGGEFYEQYF
- TRBJ1-2 TRBV6-5 - TGTGCCAGCAGGTTGCTCTCCCCGGGACGTGGTAACTATGGCTACACCTTC CASRLLSPGRGNYGYTF
- TRBJ2-7 TRBV20-1 - TGCAGTGCTAGAGGTGGAAAACCCTACGAGCAGTACTTC CSARGGKPYEQYF
- TRBJ1-5 TRBV28 - TGTGCCAGCAGTTTGTCGGGGATCAGCAATCAGCCCCAGCATTTT CASSLSGISNQPQHF
TRBD2 TRBJ2-7 TRBV20-1 - TGCAGTGCCAAAGCCGGACTAGCGGGGACTTACGAGCAGTACTTC CSAKAGLAGTYEQYF
- TRBJ2-7 TRBV29-1 many TGCAGCGTTGAGGGGCCAACCAACTACGAGCAGTACTTC CSVEGPTNYEQYF
TRBD2 TRBJ2-7 TRBV12-3/TRBV12-4 medium-sized TGTGCCAGCACCCCCCGGAGGAGCGGGGCCGAGCAGTACTTC CASTPRRSGAEQYF
- TRBJ2-1 TRBV5-1 - TGCGCCAGCAGCAGGAGAGACGAGCAGTTCTTC CASSRRDEQFF
- TRBJ1-2 TRBV5-4 few TGTGCCAGCAGCTTGGAGGTGGGGTATGGCTACACCTTC CASSLEVGYGYTF
- TRBJ2-7 TRBV20-1 medium-sized TGCAGTGCGGAGGGAAGGCGGGAGCAGTACTTC CSAEGRREQYF
- TRBJ1-1 TRBV2 few TGTGCCAGCAGTGATTTAGAGCTGAACACTGAAGCTTTCTTT CASSDLELNTEAFF
- TRBJ2-2 TRBV27 many TGTGCCAGCAGTCGCGGGACAGACATCGGGGAGCTGTTTTTT CASSRGTDIGELFF
- TRBJ1-1 TRBV6-2/TRBV6-3 few TGTGCCAGCAGTTACTCGAGACAGCCGATTGAAGCTTTCTTT CASSYSRQPIEAFF
- TRBJ1-2 TRBV6-2/TRBV6-3 medium-sized TGTGCCAGCAGTTACCCACGGTCCTACTTCCTCCGGGGCTATGGCTACACCTTC CASSYPRSYFLRGYGYTF
- TRBJ1-2 TRBV4-2 medium-sized TGTGCCAGCAGCCAGGATGGGGGAAGGGACTATGGCTACACCTTC CASSQDGGRDYGYTF
- TRBJ2-1 TRBV5-4 many TGTGCCAGCAGCGAAGCCGATCTCGGTGAGCAGTTCTTC CASSEADLGEQFF
TRBD1 TRBJ2-1 TRBV28 medium-sized TGTGCCAGCAGTTTATTGGGACAGGGACTTGAGCAGTTCTTC CASSLLGQGLEQFF
- TRBJ1-2 TRBV2 - TGTGCCAGCAGCCGCTCGATCGGAGACTATGGCTACACCTTC CASSRSIGDYGYTF
- TRBJ2-7 TRBV24-1 - TGTGCCACCAGTGGAGGATCCTACGAGCAGTACTTC CATSGGSYEQYF
TRBD1 TRBJ2-1 TRBV13 once TGTGCCAGCAGTTCCGGACAGGGCGATGAGCAGTTCTTC CASSSGQGDEQFF
- TRBJ1-2 TRBV28 - TGTGCCAGCACCTTGGAGGGTAACTATGGCTACACCTTC CASTLEGNYGYTF
TRBD1 TRBJ1-1 TRBV11-2 many TGTGCCAGCCGACAGGGGTTCAACACTGAAGCTTTCTTT CASRQGFNTEAFF
TRBD2 TRBJ2-6 TRBV6-1 many TGTGCCAGCAGTATCGGGGGGTCTGGGGCCAACGTCCTGACTTTC CASSIGGSGANVLTF
TRBD1 TRBJ2-7 TRBV5-1 - TGCGCCAGCACCTCCACCGGGACAGGTGCCGAGCAGTACTTC CASTSTGTGAEQYF
TRBD1 TRBJ1-3 TRBV11-2 few TGTGCCAGCAGCCAAAGACAGGGGATTGGAAACACCATATATTTT CASSQRQGIGNTIYF
TRBD2 TRBJ2-3 TRBV7-9 many TGTGCCAGCAGCCCTTATAGGGCTAGCGGAGATACGCAGTATTTT CASSPYRASGDTQYF
- TRBJ2-6 TRBV18 many TGTGCCAGCTCACCGGAAGGGGTCAACGTCCTGACTTTC CASSPEGVNVLTF
- TRBJ2-6 TRBV15 few TGTGCCACTAGCAGAGACACTTACTCTGGGGCCAACGTCCTGACTTTC CATSRDTYSGANVLTF
- TRBJ1-2 TRBV4-2 - TGTGCCAGCAGCCAAGATTCAACAGGACAACCCAGCTACACCTTC CASSQDSTGQPSYTF
- TRBJ2-1 TRBV9 many TGTGCCAGCAGCGGGGGACATTTTAATGAGCAGTTCTTC CASSGGHFNEQFF
TRBD2 TRBJ2-1 TRBV20-1 few TGCAGTGCTAGAGATGGGAGCGGGAGACCCTACAATGAGCAGTTCTTC CSARDGSGRPYNEQFF
TRBD2 TRBJ2-1 TRBV6-5 few TGTGCCAGCAGATTAACGGGACTAGCGTACAATGAGCAGTTCTTC CASRLTGLAYNEQFF
- TRBJ2-3 TRBV20-1 - TGCAGTGCTAGAGGTACCTACACAGACACGCAGTATTTT CSARGTYTDTQYF
- TRBJ2-5 TRBV19 few TGTGCCAGTAGTACTGCGGAGACCCAGTACTTC CASSTAETQYF
- TRBJ1-2 TRBV20-1 - TGCAGTGCTAGTGAGGCAAACAGGGAGTCCTATGGCTACACCTTC CSASEANRESYGYTF
TRBD1 TRBJ1-2 TRBV6-5 - TGTGCCAGCAGTTACAAGGCAGGGGGAACGAGTGGCTACACCTTC CASSYKAGGTSGYTF
- TRBJ2-2 TRBV12-5 medium-sized TGTGCTAGTGGTTTGGTAGCTTTACGTTCGGGCAACACCGGGGAGCTGTTTTTT CASGLVALRSGNTGELFF
- TRBJ1-2 TRBV24-1 few TGTGCCACCAGTTCGGGCAGGGGCTTCTATGGCTACACCTTC CATSSGRGFYGYTF